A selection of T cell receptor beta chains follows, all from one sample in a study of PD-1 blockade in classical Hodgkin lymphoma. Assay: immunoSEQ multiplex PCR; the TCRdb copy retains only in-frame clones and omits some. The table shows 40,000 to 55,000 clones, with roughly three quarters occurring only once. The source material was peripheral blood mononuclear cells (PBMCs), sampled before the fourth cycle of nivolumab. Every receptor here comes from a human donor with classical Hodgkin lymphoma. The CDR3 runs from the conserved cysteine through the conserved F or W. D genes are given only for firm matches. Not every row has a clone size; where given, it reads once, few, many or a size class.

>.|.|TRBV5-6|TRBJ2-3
TGTGCCAGCAGCGGCCTAGTGCTGGGCGAAGATACGCAGTATTTT
CASSGLVLGEDTQYF
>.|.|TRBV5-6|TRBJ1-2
TGTGCCAGCAGCACCCCAATGGGGGCAGGGGACTATGGCTACACCTTC
CASSTPMGAGDYGYTF
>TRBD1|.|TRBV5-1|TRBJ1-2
TGCGCCAGCAGCCTATCCACAGGGGGGGTTAGTGGCTACACCTTC
CASSLSTGGVSGYTF
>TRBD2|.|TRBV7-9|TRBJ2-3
TGTGCCAGCAGCTCTCGGGTAGCGGGAGCCCTCCTTAGCACAGATACGCAGTATTTT
CASSSRVAGALLSTDTQYF
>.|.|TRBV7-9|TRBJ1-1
TGTGCCAGCAGCTTAGCGAAAGAGGGGAGGGGCCGTTGGAACACTGAAGCTTTCTTT
CASSLAKEGRGRWNTEAFF
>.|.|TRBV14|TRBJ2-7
TGTGCCAGCAGCCAAGGACCTTTCTCCTACGAGCAGTACTTC
CASSQGPFSYEQYF
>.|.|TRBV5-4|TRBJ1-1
TGTGCCAGCAGCTTGACTTTGAACACTGAAGCTTTCTTT
CASSLTLNTEAFF
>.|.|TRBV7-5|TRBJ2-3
TGTGCCACCTCTCTCCCCCCATCGGATACGCAGTATTTT
CATSLPPSDTQYF
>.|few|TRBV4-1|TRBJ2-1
TGCGCCAGCAGCCAGCCATCGTGGGCAAGCTCCTACAATGAGCAGTTCTTC
CASSQPSWASSYNEQFF
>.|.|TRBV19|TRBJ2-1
TGTGCCAGCTTCTCTCGATCCTACAATGAGCAGTTCTTC
CASFSRSYNEQFF
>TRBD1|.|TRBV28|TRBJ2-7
TGTGCCAGCAGTATGATACCGGGACAGAGGACCTACGAGCAGTACTTC
CASSMIPGQRTYEQYF
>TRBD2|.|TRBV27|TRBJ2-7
TGTGCCAGCAGTGGACTAGCGCAATCCTACGAGCAGTACTTC
CASSGLAQSYEQYF
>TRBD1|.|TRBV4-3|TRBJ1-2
TGCGCCAGCAGCCGATCGACAGGGGGCTTCGGCTACACCTTC
CASSRSTGGFGYTF
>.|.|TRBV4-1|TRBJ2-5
TGCGCCAGCAGCCAAGAACTGACAGGACTAATAGAGACCCAGTACTTC
CASSQELTGLIETQYF
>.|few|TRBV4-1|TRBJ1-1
TGCGCCAGCAGCCAGCCCTACAGGGACACTGAAGCTTTCTTT
CASSQPYRDTEAFF
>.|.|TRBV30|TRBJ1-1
TGTGCCTGGAGGGGGACTGAAGCTTTCTTT
CAWRGTEAFF
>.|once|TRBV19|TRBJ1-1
TGTGCCAGTAGTATAACGTTGCAGGCAGGGCTGATCTTT
CASSITLQAGLIF
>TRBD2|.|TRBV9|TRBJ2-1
TGTGCCAGCAGCACCCCCCATAGCGGGGAAAAGTACAATGAGCAGTTCTTC
CASSTPHSGEKYNEQFF
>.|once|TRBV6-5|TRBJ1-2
TGTGCCAGCAGTTACTCGGACTATGGCTACACCTTC
CASSYSDYGYTF
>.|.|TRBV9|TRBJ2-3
TGTGCCAGCAGCGCCTCCCCCGGGGTGGTGGATACGCAGTATTTT
CASSASPGVVDTQYF
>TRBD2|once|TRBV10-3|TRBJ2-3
TGTGCCGTTCAGCGGGGGCCCTCCACAGATACGCAGTATTTT
CAVQRGPSTDTQYF
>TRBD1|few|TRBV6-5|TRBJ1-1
TGTGCCAGCAGCCCGGGGACAGCGACTGAAGCTTTCTTT
CASSPGTATEAFF
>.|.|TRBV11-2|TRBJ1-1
TGTGCCAGCAGCTTACTCGGCGGCATGAACACTGAAGCTTTCTTT
CASSLLGGMNTEAFF
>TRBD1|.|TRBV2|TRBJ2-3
TGTGCCAGCAGTCTGGACAGGGGTCTTGGAGATACGCAGTATTTT
CASSLDRGLGDTQYF
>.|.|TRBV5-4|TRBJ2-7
TGTGCCAGCAGCTCTCTACACTACGAGCAGTACTTC
CASSSLHYEQYF
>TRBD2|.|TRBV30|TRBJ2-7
TGTGCCTGGAATCTAGCGGGGCACGAGCAGTACTTC
CAWNLAGHEQYF
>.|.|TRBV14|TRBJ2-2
TGTGCCAGCAGCCAAGTTAGGGGGAGTACCGGGGAGCTGTTTTTT
CASSQVRGSTGELFF
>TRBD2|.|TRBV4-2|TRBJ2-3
TGTGCCAGCAGCCAAGATAGGACAAGCGGGAGGGCCGACGGCGCGGTCACAGATACGCAGTATTTT
CASSQDRTSGRADGAVTDTQYF
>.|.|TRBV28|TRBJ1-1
TGTGCCAGCAGTTTGCGACGGGAGGCTTTCTTT
CASSLRREAFF
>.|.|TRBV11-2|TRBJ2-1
TGTGCCAGCAGCTCCGGGTCTTACAATGAGCAGTTCTTC
CASSSGSYNEQFF
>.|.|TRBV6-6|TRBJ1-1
TGTGCCAGCAGTCGCGACAGGCCCCCAGAAGCTTTCTTT
CASSRDRPPEAFF
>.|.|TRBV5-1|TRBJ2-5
TGCGCCAGCAGCTTGGGGGGAGTCCAAGAGACCCAGTACTTC
CASSLGGVQETQYF
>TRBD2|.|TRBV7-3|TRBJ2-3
TGTGCCAGCAGCCCCAGCGGGGGGGCCGGGGATACGCAGTATTTT
CASSPSGGAGDTQYF
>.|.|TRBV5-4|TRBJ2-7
TGTGCCAGCAGCTCGGGGAGCTACGAGCAGTACTTC
CASSSGSYEQYF
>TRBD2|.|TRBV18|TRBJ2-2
TGTGCCAGCTCACCGTTACCGGGACTAGCGGAGACCGGGGAGCTGTTTTTT
CASSPLPGLAETGELFF
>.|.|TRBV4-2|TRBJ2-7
TGTGCCAGCAGCCAAGTGTCCCGGGGCGAGCAGTACTTC
CASSQVSRGEQYF
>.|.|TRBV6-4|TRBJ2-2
TGTGCCAGCAGGACTAGTGACACCGGGGAGCTGTTTTTT
CASRTSDTGELFF
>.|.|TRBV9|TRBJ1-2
TGTGCCAGCAGCGTAACAGGGACTAACTATGGCTACACCTTC
CASSVTGTNYGYTF
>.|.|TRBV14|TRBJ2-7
TGTGCCAGCAGCCAAGAGTTAGGGGCGTACGAGCAGTACTTC
CASSQELGAYEQYF
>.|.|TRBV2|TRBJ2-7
TGTGCCAGCATCTGGGGGTCCTACGAGCAGTACTTC
CASIWGSYEQYF
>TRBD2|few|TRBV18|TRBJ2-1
TGTGCCAGCTCACCACGGGCGGGGGGCGGAACGAATGAGCAGTTCTTC
CASSPRAGGGTNEQFF
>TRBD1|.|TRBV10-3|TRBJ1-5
TGTGCCATCAGTGGACAGGGTGATCAGCCCCAGCATTTT
CAISGQGDQPQHF
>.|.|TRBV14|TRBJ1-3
TGTGCCAGCAGCCAATGGACTGGCCACACCATATATTTT
CASSQWTGHTIYF
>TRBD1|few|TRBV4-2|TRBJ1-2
TGTGCCAGCAGCCAAGACGCCGACAGGGCGGGTAGAGGTGGCTACACCTTC
CASSQDADRAGRGGYTF
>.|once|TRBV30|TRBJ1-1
TGTGCCTGGACTGTGTTATGGCCGGGACGGAAAAAGAACACTGAAGCTTTCTTT
CAWTVLWPGRKKNTEAFF
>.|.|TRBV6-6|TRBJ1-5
TGTGCCAGCAGACGCTATTCGGGGGGGAATCAGCCCCAGCATTTT
CASRRYSGGNQPQHF
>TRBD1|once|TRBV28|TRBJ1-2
TGTGCCAGCAGTTCACAGGGGCGGGATGGCTACACCTTC
CASSSQGRDGYTF
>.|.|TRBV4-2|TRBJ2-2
TGTGCCAGCAGCCAGGCAGGGAACACCGGGGAGCTGTTTTTT
CASSQAGNTGELFF
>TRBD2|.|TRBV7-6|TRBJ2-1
TGTGCCAGCAGCTTTACCCCGCGGGAGGGAAAGGGTGAGCAGTTCTTC
CASSFTPREGKGEQFF
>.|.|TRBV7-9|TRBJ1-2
TGTGCCAGCAGCTTAGGGGGGCAGAGAGGCTACACCTTC
CASSLGGQRGYTF
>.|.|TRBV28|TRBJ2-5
TGTGCCAGCAGTGACCCACGGGTTGAGACCCAGTACTTC
CASSDPRVETQYF
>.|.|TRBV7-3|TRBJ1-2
TGTGCCAGCAGCTTAAACAACCGACATCCCACCTTC
CASSLNNRHPTF
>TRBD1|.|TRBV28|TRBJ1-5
TGTGCCAGCAGTTTTGTGGGACAGGGGTTACAGCCCCAGCATTTT
CASSFVGQGLQPQHF
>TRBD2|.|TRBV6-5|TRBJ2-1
TGTGCCAGCAGTTTCCAAAGCGGGGGGCCAAACAATGAGCAGTTCTTC
CASSFQSGGPNNEQFF
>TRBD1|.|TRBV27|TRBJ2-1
TGTGCCAGCAGTTTATCGATATGGACAGGGTCGGATGAGCAGTTCTTC
CASSLSIWTGSDEQFF